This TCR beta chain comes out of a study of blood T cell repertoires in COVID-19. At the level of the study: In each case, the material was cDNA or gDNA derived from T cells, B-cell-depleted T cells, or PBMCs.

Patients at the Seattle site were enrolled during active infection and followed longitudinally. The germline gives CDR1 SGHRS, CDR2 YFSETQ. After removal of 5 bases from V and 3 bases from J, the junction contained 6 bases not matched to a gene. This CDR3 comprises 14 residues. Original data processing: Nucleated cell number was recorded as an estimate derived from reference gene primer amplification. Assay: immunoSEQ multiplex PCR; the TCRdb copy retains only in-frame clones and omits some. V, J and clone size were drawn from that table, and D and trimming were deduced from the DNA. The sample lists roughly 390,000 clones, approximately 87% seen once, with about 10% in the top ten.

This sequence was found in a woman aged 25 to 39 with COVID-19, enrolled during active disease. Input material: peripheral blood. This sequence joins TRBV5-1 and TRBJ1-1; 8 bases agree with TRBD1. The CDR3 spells CASSYGQGYTEAFF. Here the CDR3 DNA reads TGCGCCAGCAGTTACGGACAGGGTTACACTGAAGCTTTCTTT.